This record covers a single TCR beta chain. Its cognate antigen is unknown. CDR3 length: 14 amino acids. The V end lost 9 bases, the J end lost 4 bases, and 16 bases lay between the germline ends. Germline CDR1 and CDR2: SNHLY and FYNNEI. The data derive from a study of T-cell memory formation after mild COVID-19. General study results and limits: Whether day 37 second-wave clones are SARS-CoV-2-specific was not confirmed.

Using constant-segment primers, 5'RACE produced TCR alpha and TCR beta cDNA libraries carrying sample barcodes and UMIs. MiXCR, applied by TCRdb to the 5' RACE reads, yields one record per CDR3 protein. The data contain 280,000 or so distinct CDR3 sequences, roughly 8% of them singletons. Sequences were obtained from PBMCs or a T cell subset sorted from them (not recorded which). The rearrangement links TRBV2 to TRBJ1-3; D remains ambiguous. The receptor's source is a man between 18 and 29 years old who had mild COVID-19 (a few samples of this study predate the infection). Cell type and time point are not known. The CDR3 DNA sequence: TGTGCCAGGGATTCCGGACTGAGGGGAAACACCATATATTTT. Encoded protein: CARDSGLRGNTIYF.